Presented here are 18 T cell receptor beta chains from one specimen sequenced in a study of blood T cell repertoires in COVID-19. TCRdb's copy holds only in-frame clones and misses some; the assay was immunoSEQ multiplex PCR. This table has about 80,000 clones, roughly 80% appearing once. The sample was peripheral blood. These receptors came from a woman in her 70s with acute or convalescent COVID-19.

The chain uses TRBV5-1 and TRBJ2-1, with 10 bases lining up with TRBD2. Trimming at V came to 1 base and at J to 6 bases, leaving 4 bases not matched to a gene. The CDR3 loop spans 15 amino acids. Germline values: CDR1 SGHRS, CDR2 YFSETQ. The CDR3 nucleotides read TGCGCCAGCAGCTTGACTAGCGGGACTGGCAATGAGCAGTTCTTC. It specifies CASSLTSGTGNEQFF. Full variable domain (remainder filled in from reference TRBV5-1 and TRBJ2-1): KAGVTQTPRYLIKTRGQQVTLSCSPISGHRSVSWYQQTPGQGLQFLFEYFSETQRNKGNFPGRFSGRQFSNSRSEMNVSTLELGDSALYLCASSLTSGTGNEQFFGPGTRLTVL.

The CDR3 DNA is TGTGCCAGCAGTGAATTTCAGAGACAGGGGAATTCACCCCTCCACTTT. As protein: CASSEFQRQGNSPLHF. The V gene is TRBV25-1, the J gene TRBJ1-6; 8 nucleotides match TRBD1. Unmatched junction bases numbered 6, after V lost 1 base and J lost 7 bases. This CDR3 spans 16 amino acids. CDR1 is MGHDK, CDR2 SYGVNS, per germline.

CDR3 in amino acids: CAISEGQDNYGYTF. For the CDR3, the DNA is TGTGCCATCAGTGAGGGACAGGATAACTATGGCTACACCTTC. The chain joins TRBV10-3 to TRBJ1-2; 7 positions match TRBD1. This CDR3 has 14 residues. V lost 2 bases, J lost 1 base, and 1 base stayed unmatched. Germline V CDR1 and CDR2: ENHRY, SYGVKD.

V and J are TRBV13 and TRBJ2-1, with D maybe TRBD2 (6 bases). V lost 4 bases and J lost 4, with 14 bases in between. The CDR3 has 15 amino acids. CDR1 and CDR2 from the germline V gene are PRHDT and FYEKMQ (reference sequence). CDR3 coding DNA: TGTGCCAGCAGCTCCCGGCGGGGAGGATACAATGAGCAGTTCTTC. It translates to CASSSRRGGYNEQFF.

V is TRBV3-1 (or the pseudogene TRBV3-2) and J is TRBJ1-5; D is unclear. Germline assignment: CDR1 LGHDT and CDR2 YNNKEL (reference sequence). V was trimmed by 0 bases and J by 7 bases, leaving 13 bases between them. This CDR3 has 15 residues. The CDR3 DNA sequence: TGTGCCAGCAGCCAAGATACGGGGAACGGGCAGCCCCAGCATTTT. This encodes CASSQDTGNGQPQHF.

This clone was counted once. This rearrangement joins TRBV18 to TRBJ2-7; weak D call: TRBD2 (6 bases). Looked up from germline, CDR1 is KGHSH and CDR2 is LQKENI. Trimming pared 2 bases from V and 2 bases from J, leaving 10 bases between. The CDR3 loop spans 14 amino acids. The CDR3 loop reads CASSPKTRTYEQYF. The CDR3 DNA reads TGTGCCAGCTCACCAAAGACTAGGACCTACGAGCAGTACTTC. The variable domain in full, completed from reference TRBV18 and TRBJ2-7, reads NAGVMQNPRHLVRRRGQEARLRCSPMKGHSHVYWYRQLPEEGLKFMVYLQKENIIDESGMPKERFSAEFPKEGPSILRIQQVVRGDSAAYFCASSPKTRTYEQYFGPGTRLTVT.

The chain is built from TRBV6-6 and TRBJ1-1; TRBD1 is a possible D gene (6 bases). Trimming removed 6 bases from V and 4 bases from J, with 12 bases in between. Germline CDR1 reads MNHNY; CDR2 reads SVGAGI (reference sequence). The CDR3 contains 13 residues. CDR3 DNA: TGTGCCAGCAGAACCACAGGGCCCACTGAAGCTTTCTTT. It encodes CASRTTGPTEAFF.

V and J are TRBV2 and TRBJ1-6; maybe TRBD1 (6 bases). V dropped 4 bases and J dropped 7 bases, with 14 bases sitting between them. This CDR3 is built from 15 residues. Germline values: CDR1 SNHLY, CDR2 FYNNEI. In DNA form, the CDR3 reads TGTGCCAGCAGTGTTAACAGGGTAGAGAATTCACCCCTCCACTTT. Its translation is CASSVNRVENSPLHF.

This chain connects TRBV19 to TRBJ2-2, with TRBD1 as a possible D gene (6 bases). Germline lookup yields CDR1 LNHDA and CDR2 SQIVND (reference sequence). Trimming shortened V by 4 bases and J by 1 base, and 10 bases separated the two germline ends. This CDR3 spans 15 amino acids. The CDR3 spells CASSTHRVNTGELFF. CDR3 sequence (DNA): TGTGCCAGTAGTACACACAGGGTGAACACCGGGGAGCTGTTTTTT.

The chain links TRBV6-5 to TRBJ2-7, with D perhaps TRBD2 (6 bases). Looked up from germline, CDR1 is MNHEY and CDR2 is SVGAGI. The CDR3 runs 14 residues. The V end lost 4 bases, the J end lost 2 bases, and 12 bases lay between the germline ends. In DNA form, the CDR3 reads TGTGCCAGCAGTTTTTTTAGCGGTACCTACGAGCAGTACTTC. Protein product: CASSFFSGTYEQYF.

The V call is TRBV29-1, the J call TRBJ2-1; 7 positions agree with TRBD2. The CDR3 runs to 16 residues. V trimming: 7 bases; J trimming: 3 bases; junction bases outside the gene matches: 15. CDR1 SQVTM and CDR2 ANQGSEA come from the germline V gene. The CDR3 here is CSANDGLDLLYNEQFF. Here the CDR3 DNA reads TGCAGCGCTAATGACGGACTAGACCTACTCTACAATGAGCAGTTCTTC.

V and J are TRBV6-2 or TRBV6-3 and TRBJ2-7, with 9 bases aligning to TRBD2. V dropped 5 bases and J dropped 1; count of bases not matched to a gene: 9. The germline CDR1 and CDR2 sequences are MNHEY and SVGEGT. The CDR3 sequence is 16 residues long. This chain's CDR3 is CASSDPLSGRSYEQYF. The CDR3 bases are TGTGCCAGCAGTGACCCGCTGAGCGGGAGGTCCTACGAGCAGTACTTC.

The V call is TRBV30, the J call TRBJ1-1; D unclear. The CDR3 is 11 amino acids. The germline CDR1 and CDR2 sequences are GTSNPN and SVGIG (reference sequence). V gave up 5 bases and J gave up 1 base, with 5 bases separating them. CDR3 in amino acids: CAWVKNTEAFF. The CDR3 region has the DNA TGTGCCTGGGTCAAGAACACTGAAGCTTTCTTT.

V and J are TRBV9 and TRBJ2-1; TRBD2 aligns across 8 bases. This CDR3 spans 14 amino acids. The J segment lost 8 bases and the V segment lost 4 bases, leaving 8 bases of the junction unmatched. Germline CDR1 is SGDLS and CDR2 is YYNGEE. The CDR3: CASSSPGLGDEQFF. The CDR3, as DNA: TGTGCCAGCAGCTCTCCGGGACTAGGTGATGAGCAGTTCTTC.

This clone was observed a few times. V usage is TRBV7-8 and J usage is TRBJ2-1, with D possibly matching TRBD1 (6 bases). The CDR3 contains 14 residues. The germline gives CDR1 SGHVS, CDR2 FQNEAQ. V shed 6 bases and J shed 5 bases, with 14 bases lying between them. This chain's CDR3 is CASRIDRNNNEQFF. CDR3 DNA: TGTGCCAGCAGGATTGACAGGAACAACAATGAGCAGTTCTTC.

This rearrangement joins TRBV6-6 to TRBJ2-3; TRBD1 might be the D (6 bases). The CDR3 extends over 15 amino acids. The germline V gene has CDR1 MNHNY and CDR2 SVGAGI (reference sequence). V was clipped by 7 bases and J by 1 base, with 15 bases between them. Written as DNA, the CDR3 is TGTGCCAGCAAGAGCCGGGACACCGGCACAGATACGCAGTATTTT. This translates into CASKSRDTGTDTQYF.

This clone showed up just once. The V and J genes are TRBV27 and TRBJ1-5; TRBD1 is a possible D gene (5 bases). The CDR3 loop spans 13 amino acids. Germline V gene sequence: CDR1 MNHEY, CDR2 SMNVEV (reference sequence). Trimming pared 5 bases from V and 5 bases from J, leaving 10 bases between. CDR3 DNA sequence: TGTGCCAGCAGTCCCCAGGGATATCAGCCCCAGCATTTT. Protein sequence: CASSPQGYQPQHF.

The chain joins TRBV7-9 to TRBJ1-4; 7 bases are shared with TRBD1. Germline trimming cut 1 base from V and 4 bases from J; bases unmatched to any gene: 3. Germline V gene sequence: CDR1 SEHNR, CDR2 FQNEAQ (reference sequence). There are 15 residues in the CDR3. The CDR3 spells CASSLETGYNEKLFF. Written as DNA, the CDR3 is TGTGCCAGCAGCTTAGAGACAGGGTATAATGAAAAACTGTTTTTT.